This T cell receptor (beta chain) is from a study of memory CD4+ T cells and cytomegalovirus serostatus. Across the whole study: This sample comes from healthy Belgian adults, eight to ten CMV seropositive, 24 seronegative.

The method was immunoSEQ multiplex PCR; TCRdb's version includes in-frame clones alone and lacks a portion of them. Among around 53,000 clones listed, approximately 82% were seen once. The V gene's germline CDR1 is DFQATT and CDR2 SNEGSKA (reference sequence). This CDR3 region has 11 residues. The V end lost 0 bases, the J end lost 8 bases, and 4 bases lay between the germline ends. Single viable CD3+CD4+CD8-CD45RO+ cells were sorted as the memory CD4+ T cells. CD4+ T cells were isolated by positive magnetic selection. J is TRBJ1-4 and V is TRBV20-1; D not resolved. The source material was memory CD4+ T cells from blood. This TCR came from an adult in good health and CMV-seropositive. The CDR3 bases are TGCAGTGCTAGAGAGCGGGAAAAACTGTTTTTT. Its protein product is CSAREREKLFF.